A single sample gave rise to the 22 T cell receptor beta chains below, sequenced in a study of somatic mutations in cytotoxic T cells in rheumatoid arthritis. TCRdb's table, derived via immunoSEQ multiplex PCR, lists solely in-frame clones and lacks some. The table shows some 6,700 clones, with around three quarters occurring only once. Sequencing was performed on CD8+ T cells sorted from blood, taken at a follow-up visit. The receptor set was obtained from a woman in her 70s with rheumatoid arthritis.

This chain connects TRBV11-2 to TRBJ2-1; D call uncertain. Looked up from germline, CDR1 is SGHAT and CDR2 is FQNNGV. The V and J ends lost 1 base and 4 bases respectively, with 8 bases between them. CDR3 length: 14 amino acids. CDR3 DNA sequence: TGTGCCAGCAGCTTAGCTTCTAGATACAATGAGCAGTTCTTC. It specifies CASSLASRYNEQFF.

The V gene is TRBV20-1, the J gene TRBJ1-5, with D unclear. The CDR3 covers 11 residues. The V gene's germline CDR1 is DFQATT and CDR2 SNEGSKA (reference sequence). V lost 4 bases and J lost 6, with 7 bases in between. The CDR3 DNA reads as TGCAGTGCTACCCCCCGTCAGCCCCAGCATTTT. As protein: CSATPRQPQHF.

V usage is TRBV27 and J usage is TRBJ1-5, with D tentatively TRBD1 (5 bases). Trimming left V 6 bases short and J 2 bases short, with 14 bases between. Germline values: CDR1 MNHEY, CDR2 SMNVEV (reference sequence). This CDR3 is 15 amino acids long. CDR3 amino acids: CASRSGAGRNQPQHF. The CDR3 region has the DNA TGTGCCAGCAGGAGTGGAGCGGGACGCAATCAGCCCCAGCATTTT.

This rearrangement joins TRBV4-2 to TRBJ1-5; unclear D gene. The length of the CDR3 is 15 residues. Germline V gene data show CDR1 as LGHNA and CDR2 as YNFKEQ. Trimming took 3 bases from V and 4 from J, leaving 13 bases between them. The CDR3 loop reads CASSHEGSANQPQHF. CDR3 bases: TGTGCCAGCAGCCACGAAGGATCAGCTAATCAGCCCCAGCATTTT.

The chain's CDR3 is CASTPTGEGTEAFF. CDR3 nucleotide sequence: TGTGCCAGTACGCCGACAGGGGAGGGCACTGAAGCTTTCTTT. The V and J genes are TRBV19 and TRBJ1-1, with 8 bases matching TRBD1. The CDR3 sequence is 14 residues long. Trimming at V came to 7 bases and at J to 4 bases, leaving 8 bases not matched to a gene. In germline, CDR1 is LNHDA, CDR2 SQIVND (reference sequence).

This chain uses TRBV6-4 with TRBJ2-4; no firm D call. The CDR3 totals 15 residues. The V end lost 3 bases, the J end lost 0 bases, and 9 bases lay between the germline ends. Germline CDR1 and CDR2: MRHNA and SNTAGT. CDR3 sequence: CASSEDASAKNIQYF. Written as DNA, the CDR3 is TGTGCCAGCAGTGAGGACGCCTCAGCCAAAAACATTCAGTACTTC.

In this sample, this clone turned up a few times. The J gene is TRBJ2-7, the V gene TRBV6-1, with 10 bases that match TRBD2. J gave up 4 bases and V 0 bases, and 3 bases lay outside the gene matches. The CDR3 is 15 residues long. CDR1 MNHNS and CDR2 SASEGT come from the germline V gene. The DNA for the CDR3 is TGTGCCAGCAGTGAAGCGCCTAGCGGGAGTTACGAGCAGTACTTC. This gives the protein CASSEAPSGSYEQYF.

The genes are TRBV5-6 and TRBJ1-2; a weak D match, TRBD1 (6 bases). The CDR3 has 12 amino acids. V was shortened by 4 bases and J by 7 bases, with 11 bases between the two germline ends. Germline values: CDR1 SGHDT, CDR2 YYEEEE. CDR3 protein: CASSGGGVGYTF. In DNA, the CDR3 is TGTGCCAGCAGCGGGGGCGGGGTTGGCTACACCTTC.

This clone was seen a few times. This chain uses TRBV5-1 with TRBJ1-2; TRBD1 matches 7 bases. The length of the CDR3 is 15 residues. With 0 bases clipped from V and 6 bases from J, the junction kept 8 bases outside the gene matches. Germline CDR1 and CDR2: SGHRS and YFSETQ. The CDR3 DNA follows: TGCGCCAGCAGCTTGGGAACAGGGGAGCTGAATGGCTACACCTTC. As protein: CASSLGTGELNGYTF. Together with reference TRBV5-1 and TRBJ1-2, the CDR3 gives the full variable domain: KAGVTQTPRYLIKTRGQQVTLSCSPISGHRSVSWYQQTPGQGLQFLFEYFSETQRNKGNFPGRFSGRQFSNSRSEMNVSTLELGDSALYLCASSLGTGELNGYTFGSGTRLTVV.

V and J are TRBV29-1 and TRBJ1-2, with unresolved D. The germline CDR1 and CDR2 sequences are SQVTM and ANQGSEA. V lost 6 bases and J lost 5, with 22 bases in between. This CDR3 is built from 15 residues. The DNA of the CDR3 is TGCAGCGTGCACGACGAGGATACGAGGTGGTATGGCTACACCTTC. Its protein product is CSVHDEDTRWYGYTF.

This chain connects TRBV6-5 to TRBJ1-5; D is unclear. Germline V CDR1 and CDR2: MNHEY, SVGAGI. V lost 4 bases and J lost 0, with 4 bases in between. The CDR3 extends over 13 amino acids. CDR3 bases: TGTGCCAGCAGTTCTAGTAGCAATCAGCCCCAGCATTTT. This translates into CASSSSSNQPQHF.

The V and J genes are TRBV9 and TRBJ2-6; tentatively, D is TRBD1 (6 bases). V lost 3 bases and J 0 bases, leaving 16 bases between the germline ends. The CDR3 has 18 residues. Germline CDR1 and CDR2: SGDLS and YYNGEE. CDR3 sequence reads: CASSADGTRLSGANVLTF. The CDR3, as DNA: TGTGCCAGCAGCGCCGATGGGACACGACTCTCTGGGGCCAACGTCCTGACTTTC. The variable domain in full, completed from reference TRBV9 and TRBJ2-6, reads DSGVTQTPKHLITATGQRVTLRCSPRSGDLSVYWYQQSLDQGLQFLIQYYNGEERAKGNILERFSAQQFPDLHSELNLSSLELGDSALYFCASSADGTRLSGANVLTFGAGSRLTVL.

The CDR3, as DNA: TGTGCCAGCAGCGTAGAGGGGCGGAGCACAGATACGCAGTATTTT. It translates to CASSVEGRSTDTQYF. J is TRBJ2-3 and V is TRBV9, with D perhaps matching TRBD1 (5 bases). Germline CDR1 SGDLS, CDR2 YYNGEE. V lost 0 bases and J 0 bases, leaving 8 bases between the germline ends. The CDR3 length is 15 residues.

The table lists this clone with a count of one. The rearrangement uses TRBV6-5 and TRBJ2-2, with 8 positions matching TRBD2. In germline, CDR1 is MNHEY, CDR2 SVGAGI. With V trimmed by 8 bases and J by 4 bases, 6 bases remained unmatched. The CDR3 contains 14 residues. The CDR3 nucleotides read TGTGCCAGCGTGCGACGGGGGGGCACCGGGGAGCTGTTTTTT. Its translation is CASVRRGGTGELFF.

The chain has TRBV7-6 and TRBJ1-3, with TRBD1 matching 9 bases. CDR3 length: 16 amino acids. Germline lookup yields CDR1 SGHVS and CDR2 FNYEAQ. V shed 1 base, J shed 11 bases, and the junction held 12 bases outside the gene matches. DNA of the CDR3: TGTGCCAGCAGCTTAGAGCCGGGACAGGGACAAGCAGCCATATATTTT. This encodes CASSLEPGQGQAAIYF.

This chain uses TRBV7-6 with TRBJ1-2, with D perhaps TRBD1 (5 bases). The V end lost 1 base, the J end lost 4 bases, and 13 bases lay between the germline ends. Germline CDR1 SGHVS, CDR2 FNYEAQ. The CDR3 length is 15 residues. CDR3 in amino acids: CASSLGGAYSYGYTF. The CDR3 nucleotides read TGTGCCAGCAGCTTAGGAGGGGCTTACAGCTATGGCTACACCTTC.

The chain joins TRBV27 to TRBJ1-1; the match to TRBD1 covers 8 bases. Germline values: CDR1 MNHEY, CDR2 SMNVEV (reference sequence). CDR3 size: 14 residues. J lost 7 bases, V lost 2 bases, and 6 bases had no gene match. The chain's CDR3 is CASSLMTGAGEAFF. CDR3 bases: TGTGCCAGCAGTTTAATGACAGGGGCGGGTGAAGCTTTCTTT.

This rearrangement joins TRBV4-2 to TRBJ2-1; 11 bases line up with TRBD2. CDR1 and CDR2 (germline): LGHNA, YNFKEQ. Trimming cost V 3 bases and J 4 bases; bases outside gene matches: 2. The CDR3 is made up of 15 amino acids. In DNA form, the CDR3 reads TGTGCCAGCAGCCACGCTAGCGGGAGGTACAATGAGCAGTTCTTC. This sequence encodes CASSHASGRYNEQFF.

The gene calls are TRBV6-1 and TRBJ2-7; 9 nucleotides agree with TRBD1. CDR1 and CDR2 from the germline V gene are MNHNS and SASEGT. The V segment lost 7 bases and the J segment 4 bases; nucleotides outside the gene matches: 5. This CDR3 spans 13 amino acids. The CDR3 sequence: CASIGTGLYEQYF. As DNA, the CDR3 is TGTGCCAGCATCGGGACAGGGCTTTACGAGCAGTACTTC.

V usage is TRBV6-1 and J usage is TRBJ2-3; 8 nucleotides agree with TRBD2. The CDR3 consists of 15 residues. Germline CDR1 and CDR2: MNHNS and SASEGT. After removal of 4 bases from V and 2 bases from J, the junction contained 5 bases not matched to a gene. The CDR3 DNA is TGTGCCAGCAGTGTGGAACTAGCGGACACAGATACGCAGTATTTT. Amino acid sequence: CASSVELADTDTQYF.

This sequence joins TRBV6-5 and TRBJ2-1, with 7 bases lining up with TRBD2. Germline-derived CDR1 and CDR2 are MNHEY and SVGAGI. The CDR3 length is 15 residues. V lost 2 bases and J lost 6; bases outside the gene matches: 7. For the CDR3, the DNA is TGTGCCAGCAGTTACCGGGGACTATCATCCAATGAGCAGTTCTTC. This gives the protein CASSYRGLSSNEQFF.

The gene calls are TRBV5-4 and TRBJ2-6; D is perhaps TRBD1 (6 bases). The length of the CDR3 is 14 residues. CDR1 is SGHNT, CDR2 YYREEE, per germline (reference sequence). V gave up 3 bases and J gave up 2 bases, with 6 bases separating them. The CDR3 reads CASSYRAGANVLTF. CDR3 sequence (DNA): TGTGCCAGCAGCTACAGGGCTGGGGCCAACGTCCTGACTTTC. Full variable domain (remainder filled in from reference TRBV5-4 and TRBJ2-6): ETGVTQSPTHLIKTRGQQVTLRCSSQSGHNTVSWYQQALGQGPQFIFQYYREEENGRGNFPPRFSGLQFPNYSSELNVNALELDDSALYLCASSYRAGANVLTFGAGSRLTVL.